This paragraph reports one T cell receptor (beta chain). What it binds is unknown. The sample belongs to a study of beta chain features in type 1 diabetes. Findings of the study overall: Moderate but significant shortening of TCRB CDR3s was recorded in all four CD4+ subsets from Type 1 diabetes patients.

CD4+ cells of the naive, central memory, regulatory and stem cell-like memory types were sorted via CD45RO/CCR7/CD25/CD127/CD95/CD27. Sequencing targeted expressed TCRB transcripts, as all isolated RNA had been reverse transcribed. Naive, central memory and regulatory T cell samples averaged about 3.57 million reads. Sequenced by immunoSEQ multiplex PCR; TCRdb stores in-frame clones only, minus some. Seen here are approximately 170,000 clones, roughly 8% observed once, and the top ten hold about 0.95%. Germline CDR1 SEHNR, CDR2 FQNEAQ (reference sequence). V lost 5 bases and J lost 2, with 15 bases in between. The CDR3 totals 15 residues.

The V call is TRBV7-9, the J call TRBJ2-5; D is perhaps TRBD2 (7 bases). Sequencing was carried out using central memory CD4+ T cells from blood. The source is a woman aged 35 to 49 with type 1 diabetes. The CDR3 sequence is CASSPLRGGQETQYF. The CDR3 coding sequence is TGTGCCAGCAGCCCCCTTAGGGGGGGGCAAGAGACCCAGTACTTC.